This paragraph covers one T cell receptor (beta chain) sequence. The data were taken from a study of T cell changes during pregnancy in multiple sclerosis. Profiled with immunoSEQ multiplex PCR; TCRdb holds only in-frame clones, not every one. The table shows about 70,000 clones, with about 94% occurring only once. V gave up 5 bases and J gave up 0 bases, with 10 bases separating them. CDR3 length: 15 residues. The V gene's germline CDR1 is SGHVS and CDR2 FNYEAQ. The TCR comes from a female donor with multiple sclerosis, enrolled in a pregnancy study. This chain uses TRBV7-6 with TRBJ1-4, with D unclear. The sequenced sample was peripheral blood, obtained in the third trimester of pregnancy. The CDR3 DNA is TGTGCCAGCAGCACCCCGGGGACAACTAATGAAAAACTGTTTTTT. This sequence encodes CASSTPGTTNEKLFF.